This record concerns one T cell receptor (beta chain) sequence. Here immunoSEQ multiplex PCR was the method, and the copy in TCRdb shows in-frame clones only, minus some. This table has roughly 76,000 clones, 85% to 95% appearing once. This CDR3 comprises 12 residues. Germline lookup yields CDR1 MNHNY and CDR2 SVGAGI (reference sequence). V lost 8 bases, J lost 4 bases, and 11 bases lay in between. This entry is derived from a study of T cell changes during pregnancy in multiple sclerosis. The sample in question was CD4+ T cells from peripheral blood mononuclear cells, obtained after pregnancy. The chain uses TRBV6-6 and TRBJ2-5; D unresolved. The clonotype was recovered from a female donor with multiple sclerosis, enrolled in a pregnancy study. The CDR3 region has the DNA TGTGCCAGCCGACTGTTAGGAGAGACCCAGTACTTC. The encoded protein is CASRLLGETQYF.